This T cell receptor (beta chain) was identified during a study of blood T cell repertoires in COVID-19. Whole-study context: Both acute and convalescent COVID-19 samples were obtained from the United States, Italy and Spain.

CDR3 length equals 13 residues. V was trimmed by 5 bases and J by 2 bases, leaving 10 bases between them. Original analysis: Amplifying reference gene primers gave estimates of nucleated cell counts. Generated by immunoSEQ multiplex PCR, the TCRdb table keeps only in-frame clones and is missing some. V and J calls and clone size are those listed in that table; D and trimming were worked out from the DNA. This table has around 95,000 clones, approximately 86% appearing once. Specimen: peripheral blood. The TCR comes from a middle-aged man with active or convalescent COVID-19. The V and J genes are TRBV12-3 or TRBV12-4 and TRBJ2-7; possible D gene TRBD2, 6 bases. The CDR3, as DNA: TGTGCCAGCAGTGGGGGACTCACCTACGAGCAGTACTTC. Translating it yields CASSGGLTYEQYF.